These T cell receptor beta chains were read from a single sample in a study of shared clonotypes between healthy human individuals. Only in-frame clones appear in the TCRdb table, and some are missing; sequencing was by immunoSEQ multiplex PCR. The sample lists more than 2,000,000 clones; 85% to 95% were seen once. Sequencing was done on a sample of naive CD4+ T cells sorted from blood. These receptors were taken from a man aged 18 to 29 in good health. Both conserved end residues are part of each CDR3. Each record gives: J gene, clone size, D gene, V gene, CDR3 DNA, CDR3 protein. D genes are given only for firm matches. Clone sizes are given selectively: once, few, many, or a class where the clone is expanded.

J gene: TRBJ2-7
clone size: NA
D gene: NA
V gene: TRBV21-1
CDR3 DNA: TGTGCCAGCAGCAAAGGAAATACAGTACCAACCGCCTACGAGCAGTACTTC
CDR3 protein: CASSKGNTVPTAYEQYF

J gene: TRBJ1-3
clone size: NA
D gene: TRBD1
V gene: TRBV5-5
CDR3 DNA: TGTGCCAGCAGCTTGCGAAGGACAGGGGCTGGAAACACCATATATTTT
CDR3 protein: CASSLRRTGAGNTIYF

J gene: TRBJ2-5
clone size: NA
D gene: NA
V gene: TRBV7-2
CDR3 DNA: TGTGCCAGCAGCATCCGGACATTGTCGAAAGAGACCCAGTACTTC
CDR3 protein: CASSIRTLSKETQYF

J gene: TRBJ2-7
clone size: NA
D gene: TRBD2
V gene: TRBV30
CDR3 DNA: TGTGCCTGGAGTTGGTCTAGCGGGTTGCTCTACGAGCAGTACTTC
CDR3 protein: CAWSWSSGLLYEQYF

J gene: TRBJ2-1
clone size: NA
D gene: NA
V gene: TRBV5-1
CDR3 DNA: TGCGCCAGCAGCTTGCAGGGTTTAGGCAATGAGCAGTTCTTC
CDR3 protein: CASSLQGLGNEQFF

J gene: TRBJ2-2
clone size: NA
D gene: NA
V gene: TRBV4-1
CDR3 DNA: TGCGCCAGCAGCCCCCCCCAGCCGACGAACACCGGGGAGCTGTTTTTT
CDR3 protein: CASSPPQPTNTGELFF

J gene: TRBJ1-5
clone size: few
D gene: TRBD1
V gene: TRBV6-5
CDR3 DNA: TGTGCCACCAGGGAGGGGGCACGTCAGCCCCAGCATTTT
CDR3 protein: CATREGARQPQHF

J gene: TRBJ2-1
clone size: NA
D gene: TRBD2
V gene: TRBV5-1
CDR3 DNA: TGCGCCAGCCTTAGCTTAGCGGGAGGGCTGAGTGAGCAGTTCTTC
CDR3 protein: CASLSLAGGLSEQFF

J gene: TRBJ1-1
clone size: NA
D gene: TRBD1
V gene: TRBV27
CDR3 DNA: TGTGCCAGCAGTTTATGGGGGGGGGACAGGGGAGCTTTCTTT
CDR3 protein: CASSLWGGDRGAFF

J gene: TRBJ2-5
clone size: NA
D gene: TRBD1
V gene: TRBV10-2
CDR3 DNA: TGCGCCAGCAGTGAGTCGGCGGTGCTAGAGGGGGCGACCCAGTACTTC
CDR3 protein: CASSESAVLEGATQYF

J gene: TRBJ2-7
clone size: once
D gene: TRBD2
V gene: TRBV29-1
CDR3 DNA: TGCAGCGTAGTCAGCGGGGGAGTAGTCTACGAGCAGTACTTC
CDR3 protein: CSVVSGGVVYEQYF

J gene: TRBJ1-6
clone size: NA
D gene: NA
V gene: TRBV7-9
CDR3 DNA: TGTGCCAGCAGCCTGAAGGCAGGGATAAATAATTCACCCCTCCACTTT
CDR3 protein: CASSLKAGINNSPLHF

J gene: TRBJ2-1
clone size: NA
D gene: NA
V gene: TRBV9
CDR3 DNA: TGTGCCAGCAGCCTAGACCTAAGCTCCTACAATGAGCAGTTCTTC
CDR3 protein: CASSLDLSSYNEQFF

J gene: TRBJ2-5
clone size: NA
D gene: TRBD2
V gene: TRBV18
CDR3 DNA: TGTGCCAGCTCACCGCCGACTAGCGGGAAGGCGGACCAAGAGACCCAGTACTTC
CDR3 protein: CASSPPTSGKADQETQYF

J gene: TRBJ2-1
clone size: NA
D gene: TRBD2
V gene: TRBV29-1
CDR3 DNA: TGCAGCGTGACTAGCGGGAAGAATGAGCAGTTCTTC
CDR3 protein: CSVTSGKNEQFF

J gene: TRBJ1-1
clone size: few
D gene: NA
V gene: TRBV19
CDR3 DNA: TGTGCCAGTACCGCGGACGGAACCTCGAACACTGAAGCTTTCTTT
CDR3 protein: CASTADGTSNTEAFF

J gene: TRBJ1-2
clone size: NA
D gene: NA
V gene: TRBV6-1
CDR3 DNA: TGTGCCAGCAGCGACAGACTCTATGGCTACACCTTC
CDR3 protein: CASSDRLYGYTF

J gene: TRBJ2-7
clone size: NA
D gene: TRBD2
V gene: TRBV7-2
CDR3 DNA: TGTGCCAGCAGCTCGGGACTAGCGGGCTACGAGCAGTACTTC
CDR3 protein: CASSSGLAGYEQYF

J gene: TRBJ2-7
clone size: few
D gene: NA
V gene: TRBV27
CDR3 DNA: TGTGCCAGCAGTTTAGAGACAGGGAGGAACGAGCAGTACTTC
CDR3 protein: CASSLETGRNEQYF

J gene: TRBJ2-7
clone size: NA
D gene: NA
V gene: TRBV6-1
CDR3 DNA: TGTGCCAGCACCTCCCATAAGACGAGTTACTACGAGCAGTACTTC
CDR3 protein: CASTSHKTSYYEQYF

J gene: TRBJ1-1
clone size: few
D gene: NA
V gene: TRBV2
CDR3 DNA: TGTGCCAGCAGCCGACAGGAGAACACTGAAGCTTTCTTT
CDR3 protein: CASSRQENTEAFF

J gene: TRBJ1-1
clone size: NA
D gene: NA
V gene: TRBV2
CDR3 DNA: TGTGCCAGCGGAGGCAGGGCGAACACTGAAGCTTTCTTT
CDR3 protein: CASGGRANTEAFF

J gene: TRBJ2-7
clone size: once
D gene: TRBD1
V gene: TRBV18
CDR3 DNA: TGTGCCAGCTCACAAGGGACAGGGACCTACGAGCAGTACTTC
CDR3 protein: CASSQGTGTYEQYF

J gene: TRBJ1-4
clone size: NA
D gene: TRBD1
V gene: TRBV10-3
CDR3 DNA: TGTGCCATCAGTGAGTCCTATGCCGGGACAGGGGGTAGGACTAATGAAAAACTGTTTTTT
CDR3 protein: CAISESYAGTGGRTNEKLFF

J gene: TRBJ1-4
clone size: NA
D gene: TRBD1
V gene: TRBV2
CDR3 DNA: TGTGCCAGCAGTTCTTGGACAGGCCGAGGAGATGAAAAACTGTTTTTT
CDR3 protein: CASSSWTGRGDEKLFF

J gene: TRBJ2-7
clone size: once
D gene: NA
V gene: TRBV5-4
CDR3 DNA: TGTGCCAGCACTACAACGTCAGGTCTGTCTCGCGAGCAGTACTTC
CDR3 protein: CASTTTSGLSREQYF

J gene: TRBJ1-2
clone size: few
D gene: NA
V gene: TRBV28
CDR3 DNA: TGTGCCAGCAGTCAACAGGTGGCATATGGCTACACCTTC
CDR3 protein: CASSQQVAYGYTF

J gene: TRBJ1-4
clone size: NA
D gene: TRBD1
V gene: TRBV19
CDR3 DNA: TGTGCCAGTAACTTAGGGACAGGGACGACTAATGAAAAACTGTTTTTT
CDR3 protein: CASNLGTGTTNEKLFF

J gene: TRBJ2-5
clone size: few
D gene: NA
V gene: TRBV5-5
CDR3 DNA: TGTGCCAGCAGCAAACAGGGAAGGGAGACCCAGTACTTC
CDR3 protein: CASSKQGRETQYF

J gene: TRBJ2-5
clone size: once
D gene: NA
V gene: TRBV18
CDR3 DNA: TGTGCCAGCTCGGCGGGACCAACCCAAGAGACCCAGTACTTC
CDR3 protein: CASSAGPTQETQYF

J gene: TRBJ1-2
clone size: NA
D gene: NA
V gene: TRBV6-5
CDR3 DNA: TGTGCCAGCAGTGCCTGGGGGGACTACTATGGCTACACCTTC
CDR3 protein: CASSAWGDYYGYTF

J gene: TRBJ1-1
clone size: NA
D gene: NA
V gene: TRBV30
CDR3 DNA: TGTGCCTGGAGTGTTAGTACCACTGAAGCTTTCTTT
CDR3 protein: CAWSVSTTEAFF

J gene: TRBJ2-3
clone size: NA
D gene: NA
V gene: TRBV5-7
CDR3 DNA: TGTGCCAGCAGCTTGTTCTGGAAGCCTGAAGATACGCAGTATTTT
CDR3 protein: CASSLFWKPEDTQYF

J gene: TRBJ1-4
clone size: NA
D gene: TRBD1
V gene: TRBV7-9
CDR3 DNA: TGTGCCAGCAGAGCAGGACAGGGGGGGATTGAAAAACTGTTTTTT
CDR3 protein: CASRAGQGGIEKLFF

J gene: TRBJ2-4
clone size: NA
D gene: TRBD1
V gene: TRBV28
CDR3 DNA: TGTGCCAGCACCGGGACAGGGGTCGCCAAAAACATTCAGTACTTC
CDR3 protein: CASTGTGVAKNIQYF

J gene: TRBJ2-1
clone size: once
D gene: NA
V gene: TRBV6-4
CDR3 DNA: TGTGCCAGCAGTGAACGCAGGGGAGTCGGGATTAATGAGCAGTTCTTC
CDR3 protein: CASSERRGVGINEQFF

J gene: TRBJ2-3
clone size: NA
D gene: NA
V gene: TRBV5-4
CDR3 DNA: TGTGCCAGCACCTCGCAGAGTACGCAGTATTTT
CDR3 protein: CASTSQSTQYF

J gene: TRBJ2-3
clone size: NA
D gene: NA
V gene: TRBV7-8
CDR3 DNA: TGTGCCAGCAGCTTGGGAACAGATACGCAGTATTTT
CDR3 protein: CASSLGTDTQYF

J gene: TRBJ2-7
clone size: NA
D gene: TRBD2
V gene: TRBV7-9
CDR3 DNA: TGTGCCAGCAGCTGGGGACTAGCGGGAGCTTGGGAGCAGTACTTC
CDR3 protein: CASSWGLAGAWEQYF

J gene: TRBJ2-7
clone size: NA
D gene: TRBD1
V gene: TRBV30
CDR3 DNA: TGTGCCTGGAGTGTACCCCGGACAGGCTCCTACGAGCAGTACTTC
CDR3 protein: CAWSVPRTGSYEQYF

J gene: TRBJ2-3
clone size: once
D gene: NA
V gene: TRBV10-1
CDR3 DNA: TGCGCCAGCAGTGACAGGGTTGGGAGAGATACGCAGTATTTT
CDR3 protein: CASSDRVGRDTQYF

J gene: TRBJ2-3
clone size: NA
D gene: TRBD2
V gene: TRBV9
CDR3 DNA: TGTGCCAGCAGCGTAGGAGAGGGGAACAAAGCGGGAACTAAAACAGATACGCAGTATTTT
CDR3 protein: CASSVGEGNKAGTKTDTQYF

J gene: TRBJ1-1
clone size: NA
D gene: NA
V gene: TRBV6-4
CDR3 DNA: TGTGCCAGCAGAAAGACGGATATGAACACTGAAGCTTTCTTT
CDR3 protein: CASRKTDMNTEAFF

J gene: TRBJ1-3
clone size: NA
D gene: NA
V gene: TRBV28
CDR3 DNA: TGTGCCAGCAATTCACAGGGAGCTGGAAACACCATATATTTT
CDR3 protein: CASNSQGAGNTIYF

J gene: TRBJ1-2
clone size: NA
D gene: TRBD1
V gene: TRBV18
CDR3 DNA: TGTGCCAGCTCACGGCAACAGGGGTCTATGGATGGCTACACCTTC
CDR3 protein: CASSRQQGSMDGYTF

J gene: TRBJ1-1
clone size: NA
D gene: TRBD1
V gene: TRBV30
CDR3 DNA: TGTGCCTGGAGAGGGGCTACAGGGGAGAACACTGAAGCTTTCTTT
CDR3 protein: CAWRGATGENTEAFF

J gene: TRBJ1-2
clone size: NA
D gene: TRBD1
V gene: TRBV5-6
CDR3 DNA: TGTGCCAGTGGTGTGTGGGACAGGGAAAACTATGGCTACACCTTC
CDR3 protein: CASGVWDRENYGYTF

J gene: TRBJ2-7
clone size: NA
D gene: TRBD1
V gene: TRBV7-2
CDR3 DNA: TGTGCCAGCAGCATTGACAGGGGTCGCCGCTACGAGCAGTACTTC
CDR3 protein: CASSIDRGRRYEQYF

J gene: TRBJ2-1
clone size: NA
D gene: TRBD2
V gene: TRBV7-9
CDR3 DNA: TGTGCCAGCAGCCTACGGAGGGGACTAGCGGGAGCTAATGAGCAGTTCTTC
CDR3 protein: CASSLRRGLAGANEQFF